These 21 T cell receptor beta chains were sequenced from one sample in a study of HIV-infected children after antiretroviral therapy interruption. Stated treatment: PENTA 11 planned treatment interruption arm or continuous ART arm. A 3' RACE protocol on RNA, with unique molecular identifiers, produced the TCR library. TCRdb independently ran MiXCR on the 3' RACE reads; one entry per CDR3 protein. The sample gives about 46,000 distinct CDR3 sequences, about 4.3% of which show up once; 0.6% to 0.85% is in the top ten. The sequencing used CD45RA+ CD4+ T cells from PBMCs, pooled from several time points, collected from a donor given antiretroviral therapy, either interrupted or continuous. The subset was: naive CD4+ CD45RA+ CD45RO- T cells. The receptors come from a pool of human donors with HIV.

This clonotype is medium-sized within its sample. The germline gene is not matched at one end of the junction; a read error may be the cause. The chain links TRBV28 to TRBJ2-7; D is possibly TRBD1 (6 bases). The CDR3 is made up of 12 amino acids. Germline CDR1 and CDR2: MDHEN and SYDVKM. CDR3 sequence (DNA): TGTGCTAGCAGTTTCAGGGGTGGGGAACAGTACTTC. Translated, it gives CASSFRGGEQYF.

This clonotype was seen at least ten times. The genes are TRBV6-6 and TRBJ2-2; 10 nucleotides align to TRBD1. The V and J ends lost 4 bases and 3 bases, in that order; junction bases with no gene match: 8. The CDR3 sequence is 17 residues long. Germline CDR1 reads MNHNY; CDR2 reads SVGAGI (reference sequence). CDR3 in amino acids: CASSSGWGTGDTGELFF. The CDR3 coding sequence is TGTGCCAGCAGTTCAGGGTGGGGGACAGGGGACACCGGGGAGCTGTTTTTT.

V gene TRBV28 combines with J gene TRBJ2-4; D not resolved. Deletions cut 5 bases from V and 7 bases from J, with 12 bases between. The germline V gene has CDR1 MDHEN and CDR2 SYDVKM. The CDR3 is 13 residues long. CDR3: CASSQYLENIQYF. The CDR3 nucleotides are TGTGCCAGCAGTCAGTATTTAGAGAACATTCAGTACTTC.

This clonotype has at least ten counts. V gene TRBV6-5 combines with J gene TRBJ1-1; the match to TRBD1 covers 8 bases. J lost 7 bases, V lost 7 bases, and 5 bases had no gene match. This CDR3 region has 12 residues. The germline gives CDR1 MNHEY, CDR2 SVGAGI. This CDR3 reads CASIDRGVEAFF. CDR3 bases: TGTGCCAGCATCGACAGGGGAGTTGAAGCTTTCTTT.

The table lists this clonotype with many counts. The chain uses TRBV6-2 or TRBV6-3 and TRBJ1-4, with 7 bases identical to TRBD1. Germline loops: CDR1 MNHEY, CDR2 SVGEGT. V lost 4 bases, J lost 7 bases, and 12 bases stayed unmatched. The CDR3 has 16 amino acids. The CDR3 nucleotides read TGTGCCAGCAGTTCCAACCACAGGGGAGGTGGTGAAAAACTGTTTTTT. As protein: CASSSNHRGGGEKLFF.

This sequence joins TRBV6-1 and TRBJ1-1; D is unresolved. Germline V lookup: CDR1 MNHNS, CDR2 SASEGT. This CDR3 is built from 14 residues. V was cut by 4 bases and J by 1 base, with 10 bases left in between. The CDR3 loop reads CASSVSGPNTEAFF. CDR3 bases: TGTGCCAGCAGTGTCTCGGGTCCGAACACTGAAGCTTTCTTT.

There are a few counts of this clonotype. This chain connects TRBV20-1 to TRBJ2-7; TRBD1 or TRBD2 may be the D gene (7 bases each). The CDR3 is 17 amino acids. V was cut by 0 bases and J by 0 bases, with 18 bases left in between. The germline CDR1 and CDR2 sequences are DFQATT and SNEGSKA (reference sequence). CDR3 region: CSARDLGRDSFSYEQYF. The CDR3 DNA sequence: TGCAGTGCTAGAGATTTAGGGAGGGACAGCTTCTCCTACGAGCAGTACTTC.

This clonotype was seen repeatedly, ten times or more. The CDR3 DNA reads as TGTGCCAGCAGTTCTGTCAAGAATGAGCAGTTCTTC. Amino acids: CASSSVKNEQFF. The J gene is TRBJ2-1, the V gene TRBV28; D ambiguous. Germline CDR1 MDHEN, CDR2 SYDVKM. The CDR3 spans 12 residues. V was shortened by 4 bases and J by 7 bases, with 8 bases between the two germline ends.

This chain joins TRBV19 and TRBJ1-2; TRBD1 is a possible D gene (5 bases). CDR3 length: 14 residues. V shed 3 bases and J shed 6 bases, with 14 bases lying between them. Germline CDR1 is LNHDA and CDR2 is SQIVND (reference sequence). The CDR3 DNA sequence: TGTGCCAGTAGTATTACTTCAGGGTATCATGGCTACACCTTC. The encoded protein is CASSITSGYHGYTF.

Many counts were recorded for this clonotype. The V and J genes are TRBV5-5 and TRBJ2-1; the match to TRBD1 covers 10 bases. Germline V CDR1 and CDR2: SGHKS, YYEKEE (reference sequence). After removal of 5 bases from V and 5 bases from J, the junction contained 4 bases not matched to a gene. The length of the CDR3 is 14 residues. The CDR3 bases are TGTGCCAGCAGTTCCGGGACAGGGGACAATGAGCAGTTCTTC. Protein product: CASSSGTGDNEQFF. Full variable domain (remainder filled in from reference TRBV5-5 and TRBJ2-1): DAGVTQSPTHLIKTRGQQVTLRCSPISGHKSVSWYQQVLGQGPQFIFQYYEKEERGRGNFPDRFSARQFPNYSSELNVNALLLGDSALYLCASSSGTGDNEQFFGPGTRLTVL.

The CDR3 DNA reads TGTGCCAGCATTCAGCGGGGCGGGGCCAAAAACATTCAGTACTTC. Amino acids: CASIQRGGAKNIQYF. The chain recombines TRBV12-3 or TRBV12-4 with TRBJ2-4, with 7 bases that match TRBD2. CDR3 size: 15 residues. The V segment lost 7 bases and the J segment 1 base; nucleotides outside the gene matches: 7.

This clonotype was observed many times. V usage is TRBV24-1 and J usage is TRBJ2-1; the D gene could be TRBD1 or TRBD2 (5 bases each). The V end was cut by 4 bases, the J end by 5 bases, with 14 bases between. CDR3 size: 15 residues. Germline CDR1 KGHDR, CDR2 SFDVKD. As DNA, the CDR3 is TGTGCCACCAGTGACCCCAGAGAGGGGAACAATGAGCAGTTCTTC. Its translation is CATSDPREGNNEQFF.

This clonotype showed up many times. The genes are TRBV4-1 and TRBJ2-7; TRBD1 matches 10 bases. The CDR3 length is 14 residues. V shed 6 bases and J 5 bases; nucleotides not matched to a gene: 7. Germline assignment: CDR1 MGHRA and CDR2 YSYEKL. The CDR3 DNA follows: TGCGCCAGCAGACCAGACAGGGGGCCCAACGAGCAGTACTTC. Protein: CASRPDRGPNEQYF.

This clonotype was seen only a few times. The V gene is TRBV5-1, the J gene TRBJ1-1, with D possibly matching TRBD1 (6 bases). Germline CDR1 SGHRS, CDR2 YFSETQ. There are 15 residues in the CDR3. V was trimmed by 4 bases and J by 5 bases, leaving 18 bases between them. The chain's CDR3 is CASSLSGVRGTEAFF. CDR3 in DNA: TGCGCCAGCAGCCTAAGCGGGGTAAGGGGGACTGAAGCTTTCTTT. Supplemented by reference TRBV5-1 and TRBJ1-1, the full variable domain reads KAGVTQTPRYLIKTRGQQVTLSCSPISGHRSVSWYQQTPGQGLQFLFEYFSETQRNKGNFPGRFSGRQFSNSRSEMNVSTLELGDSALYLCASSLSGVRGTEAFFGQGTRLTVV.

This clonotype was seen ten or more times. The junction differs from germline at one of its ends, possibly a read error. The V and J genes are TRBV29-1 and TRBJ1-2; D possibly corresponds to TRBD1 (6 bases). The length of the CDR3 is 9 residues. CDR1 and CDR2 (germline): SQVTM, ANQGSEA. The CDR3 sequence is CSAPTGPPF. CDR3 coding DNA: TGCAGCGCACCTACAGGGCCTCCCTTC.

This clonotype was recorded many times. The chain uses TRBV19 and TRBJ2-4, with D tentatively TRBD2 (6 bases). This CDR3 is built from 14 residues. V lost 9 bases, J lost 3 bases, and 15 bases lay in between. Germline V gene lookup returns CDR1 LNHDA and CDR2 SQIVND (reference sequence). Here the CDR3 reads CASGTGGGKNIQYF. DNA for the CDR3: TGTGCCAGCGGAACCGGGGGAGGCAAAAACATTCAGTACTTC.

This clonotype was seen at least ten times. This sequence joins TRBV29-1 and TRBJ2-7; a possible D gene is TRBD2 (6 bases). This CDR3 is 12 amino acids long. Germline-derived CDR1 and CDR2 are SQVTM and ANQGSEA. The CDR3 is CGFTGDSYEQYF. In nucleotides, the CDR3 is TGCGGATTTACGGGAGACTCCTACGAGCAGTACTTC.

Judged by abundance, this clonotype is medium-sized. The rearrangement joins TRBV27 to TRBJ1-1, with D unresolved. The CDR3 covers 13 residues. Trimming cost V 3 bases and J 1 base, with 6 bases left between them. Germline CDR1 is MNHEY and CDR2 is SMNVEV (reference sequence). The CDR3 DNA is TGTGCCAGCAGTTTCTCAAGGAACACTGAAGCTTTCTTT. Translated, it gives CASSFSRNTEAFF.

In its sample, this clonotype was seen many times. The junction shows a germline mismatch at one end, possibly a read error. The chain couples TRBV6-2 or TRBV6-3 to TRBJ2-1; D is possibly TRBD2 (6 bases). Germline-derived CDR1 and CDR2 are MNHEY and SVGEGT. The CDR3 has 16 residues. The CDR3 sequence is CASRYRFRDSSSEQFF. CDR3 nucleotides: TGCGCCAGCAGATACCGTTTTCGGGACTCGTCGTCGGAGCAGTTCTTC.

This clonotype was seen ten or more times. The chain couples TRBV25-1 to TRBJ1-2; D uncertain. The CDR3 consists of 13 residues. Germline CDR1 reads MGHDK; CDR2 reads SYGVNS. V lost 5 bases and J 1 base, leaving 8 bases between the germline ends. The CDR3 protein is CASSLGLNYGYTF. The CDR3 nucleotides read TGTGCCAGCAGTTTGGGCCTTAACTATGGCTACACCTTC.

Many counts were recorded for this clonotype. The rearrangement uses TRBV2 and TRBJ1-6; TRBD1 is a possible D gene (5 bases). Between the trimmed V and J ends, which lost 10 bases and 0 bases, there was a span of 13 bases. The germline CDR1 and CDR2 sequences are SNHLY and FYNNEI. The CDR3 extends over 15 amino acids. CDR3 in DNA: TGTGCCACCCAGACAGACAGCTCCTATAATTCACCCCTCCACTTT. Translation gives CATQTDSSYNSPLHF.